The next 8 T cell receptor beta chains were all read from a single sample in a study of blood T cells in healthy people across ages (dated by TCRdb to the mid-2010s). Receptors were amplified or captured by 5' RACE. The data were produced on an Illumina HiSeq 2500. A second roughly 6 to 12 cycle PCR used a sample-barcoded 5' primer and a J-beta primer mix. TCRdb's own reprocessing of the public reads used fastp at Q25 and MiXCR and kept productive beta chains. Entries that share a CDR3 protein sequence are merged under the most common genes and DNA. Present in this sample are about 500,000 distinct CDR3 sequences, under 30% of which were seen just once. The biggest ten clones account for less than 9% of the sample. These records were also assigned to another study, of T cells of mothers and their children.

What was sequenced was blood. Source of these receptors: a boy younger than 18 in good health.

In nucleotides, the CDR3 is TGTGCCAGCAGCTTATTCTTAAGCGGGGGGACACCCCAAGAGACCCAGTACTTC. Translating it yields CASSLFLSGGTPQETQYF. V and J are TRBV7-2 and TRBJ2-5, with 9 positions matching TRBD2. Germline-derived CDR1 and CDR2 are SGHTA and FQGNSA. The V and J ends lost 2 bases and 1 base, in that order; junction bases with no gene match: 11. This CDR3 is 18 amino acids long.

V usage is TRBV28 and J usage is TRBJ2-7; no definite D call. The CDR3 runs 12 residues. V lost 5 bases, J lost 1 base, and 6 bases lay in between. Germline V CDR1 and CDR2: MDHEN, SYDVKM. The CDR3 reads CASSIQSYEQYF. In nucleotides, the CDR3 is TGTGCCAGCAGTATACAGTCCTACGAGCAGTACTTC.

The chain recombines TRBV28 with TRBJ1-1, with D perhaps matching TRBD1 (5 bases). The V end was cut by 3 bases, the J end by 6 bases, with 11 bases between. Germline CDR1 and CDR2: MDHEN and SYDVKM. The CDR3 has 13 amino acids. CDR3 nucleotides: TGTGCCAGCAGTTTCGAGGGGTACGCTGAAGCTTTCTTT. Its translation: CASSFEGYAEAFF.

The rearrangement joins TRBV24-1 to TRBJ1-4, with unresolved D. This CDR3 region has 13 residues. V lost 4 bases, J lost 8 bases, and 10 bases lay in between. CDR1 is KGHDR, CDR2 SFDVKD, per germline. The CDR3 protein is CATSEVGEEKLFF. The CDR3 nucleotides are TGTGCCACCAGTGAGGTCGGGGAAGAAAAACTGTTTTTT.

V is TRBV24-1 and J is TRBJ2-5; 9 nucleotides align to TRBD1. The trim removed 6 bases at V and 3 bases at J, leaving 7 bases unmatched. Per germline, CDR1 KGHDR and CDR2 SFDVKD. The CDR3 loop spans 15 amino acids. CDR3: CATSRPDRGKETQYF. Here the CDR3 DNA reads TGTGCCACCAGTCGCCCTGACAGGGGGAAAGAGACCCAGTACTTC.

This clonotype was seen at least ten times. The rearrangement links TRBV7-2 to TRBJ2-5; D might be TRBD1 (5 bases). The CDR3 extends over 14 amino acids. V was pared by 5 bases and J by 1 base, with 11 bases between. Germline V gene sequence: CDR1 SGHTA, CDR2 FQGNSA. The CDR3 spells CASSEVGVQETQYF. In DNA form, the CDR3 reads TGTGCCAGCAGCGAGGTAGGGGTCCAAGAGACCCAGTACTTC.

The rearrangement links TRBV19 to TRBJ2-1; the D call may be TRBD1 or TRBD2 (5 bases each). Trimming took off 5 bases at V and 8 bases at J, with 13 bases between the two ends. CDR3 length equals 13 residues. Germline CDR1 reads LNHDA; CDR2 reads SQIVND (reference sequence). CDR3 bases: TGTGCCAGTAGTCCCGACGGGGCGGATGAGCAGTTCTTC. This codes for CASSPDGADEQFF. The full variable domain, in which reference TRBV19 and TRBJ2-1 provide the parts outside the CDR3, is DGGITQSPKYLFRKEGQNVTLSCEQNLNHDAMYWYRQDPGQGLRLIYYSQIVNDFQKGDIAEGYSVSREKKESFPLTVTSAQKNPTAFYLCASSPDGADEQFFGPGTRLTVL.

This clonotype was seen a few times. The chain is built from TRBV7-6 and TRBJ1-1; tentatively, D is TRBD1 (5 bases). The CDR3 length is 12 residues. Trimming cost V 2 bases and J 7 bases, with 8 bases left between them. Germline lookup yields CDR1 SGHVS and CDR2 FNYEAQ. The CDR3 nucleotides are TGTGCCAGCAGCTTACTCGGGGGTGAAGCTTTCTTT. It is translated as CASSLLGGEAFF.